This TCR beta chain originates from a study of response to subunit inactivated influenza vaccine. Overall study findings and caveats: The authors put forward the suggestion that each seasonal influenza vaccination may bring in only a limited number of new T cells.

Using its own MiXCR run on the RT-PCR reads, TCRdb lists one record per CDR3 protein. The table shows about 570,000 distinct CDR3 sequences, with approximately 10% occurring only once. The V segment lost 6 bases and the J segment 15 bases; nucleotides outside the gene matches: 18. CDR3 length: 15 residues. The germline V gene encodes CDR1 SNHLY and CDR2 FYNNEI. This clonotype was detected only a few times. Antigen: not known. The data were also submitted as part of a second study, on T cells expressing NK-cell markers. That work adds: Making the TCR beta cDNA relied on 5'RACE template switching with UMIs. These clonotypes, the leaders elsewhere, also led the CD3+CD56-NKG2C+ fraction in several donors.

This clonotype was obtained from a man in his forties or fifties who received an inactivated influenza vaccine. The gene calls are TRBV2 and TRBJ2-1, with 9 bases identical to TRBD2. This specimen consisted of PBMCs from blood, obtained on the day of vaccination. The CDR3 region is CASSPPPGLAVGGFF. For the CDR3, the DNA is TGTGCCAGCAGCCCGCCCCCGGGACTAGCAGTTGGGGGGTTCTTC.